This T cell receptor beta chain was identified during a study of shared T cell receptors in the human thymus. TCRdb's copy holds only in-frame clones and misses some; the assay was immunoSEQ multiplex PCR. The sample comprises about 660,000 clones, around 89% of which are singletons, and 0.0095% to 0.013% rests with the top ten. The sample was also reused in another study, on human thymus T cells. From that paper: Donor material was obtained from healthy Finnish infants undergoing corrective surgery for congenital heart defects. Thymus specimens were resections from corrective heart surgery. Gene usage for V and J segments appeared biased in thymic and blood repertoires. Overlap was high between thymic repertoires from unrelated individuals, as reported in related research.

The TCR was taken from a boy in the first two years of life with a congenital heart defect. Sequencing input: thymocytes.

This CDR3 is CASSLPRTGPIGGEQYF. CDR3 DNA: TGTGCCAGCAGCCTACCCCGGACAGGCCCGATTGGAGGCGAGCAGTACTTC. This chain connects TRBV7-8 to TRBJ2-7; 7 positions agree with TRBD1. Losses at the gene ends were 5 bases for V and 6 bases for J; bases not matched to a gene: 19. The CDR3 consists of 17 residues. The germline CDR1 and CDR2 sequences are SGHVS and FQNEAQ.